Following are 21 T cell receptor beta chains from one sample sequenced in a study of regulatory T cells in long-lasting Graves disease (dated by TCRdb to the early 2020s). According to the study, the label for this sample's time point signals: newly diagnosed GD, antithyroid drugs for less than 3 months. For both TCR sequencing and RNA sequencing, RNA was extracted from PBMCs using TRIzol. The library relied on multiplex PCR. Sequencing relied on an Illumina HiSeq 4000. CDR3 regions were amplified by Arm-PCR with iRepertoire HTBI primers to construct TCR beta libraries. Through fastp at Q25 and MiXCR, TCRdb rebuilt clones from the public reads, retaining in-frame beta chains. Rows are unified per CDR3 protein, each entry keeping the most common DNA and genes. The sample includes 200,000 to 250,000 distinct CDR3 sequences, with approximately 20% observed a single time. The ten most abundant clones make up roughly 23% of the sample.

The source material was peripheral blood mononuclear cells (PBMCs), sampled at new diagnosis, from a patient treated with antithyroid drugs. Receptors were obtained from a female donor with Graves disease.

This clonotype occurred many times. The chain is built from TRBV7-2 and TRBJ2-7; a weak D match, TRBD1 (5 bases). The length of the CDR3 is 15 residues. Germline CDR1 and CDR2: SGHTA and FQGNSA. Trimming took 1 base from V and 8 from J, leaving 18 bases between them. CDR3 region: CASSLGSGRPGKQYF. DNA for the CDR3: TGTGCCAGCAGCTTAGGGTCAGGGCGGCCCGGAAAGCAGTACTTC.

There are many counts of this clonotype. V gene TRBV6-1 combines with J gene TRBJ2-7; possibly TRBD2 for D (6 bases). V dropped 5 bases and J dropped 3 bases, with 20 bases sitting between them. Germline values: CDR1 MNHNS, CDR2 SASEGT. The CDR3 is 16 residues long. CDR3 residues: CASSPSSVAGSYEQYF. The CDR3 nucleotides read TGTGCCAGCAGTCCCTCCTCGGTGGCGGGAAGCTACGAGCAGTACTTC.

This chain joins TRBV3-1 and TRBJ1-4; no firm D call. The CDR3 has 15 residues. Germline values: CDR1 LGHDT, CDR2 YNNKEL (reference sequence). The germline V and J ends were trimmed by 0 bases and 0 bases, with 5 bases remaining between them. CDR3 sequence: CASSQDWATNEKLFF. Here the CDR3 DNA reads TGTGCCAGCAGCCAAGACTGGGCAACTAATGAAAAACTGTTTTTT. The variable domain in full, completed from reference TRBV3-1 and TRBJ1-4, reads DTAVSQTPKYLVTQMGNDKSIKCEQNLGHDTMYWYKQDSKKFLKIMFSYNNKELIINETVPNRFSPKSPDKAHLNLHINSLELGDSAVYFCASSQDWATNEKLFFGSGTQLSVL.

This clonotype was picked up many times. V usage is TRBV19 and J usage is TRBJ2-1; D ambiguous. V was pared by 3 bases and J by 6 bases, with 9 bases between. This CDR3 is 13 amino acids long. Germline V gives CDR1 LNHDA, CDR2 SQIVND (reference sequence). CDR3 residues: CASSIVEGNEQFF. For the CDR3, the DNA is TGTGCCAGTAGTATTGTGGAAGGCAATGAGCAGTTCTTC. The variable domain in full, completed from reference TRBV19 and TRBJ2-1, reads DGGITQSPKYLFRKEGQNVTLSCEQNLNHDAMYWYRQDPGQGLRLIYYSQIVNDFQKGDIAEGYSVSREKKESFPLTVTSAQKNPTAFYLCASSIVEGNEQFFGPGTRLTVL.

This clonotype came up many times. J is TRBJ1-4 and V is TRBV3-1; 8 bases map to TRBD1. The CDR3 totals 17 residues. Germline CDR1 LGHDT, CDR2 YNNKEL (reference sequence). J lost 0 bases, V lost 0 bases, and 3 bases had no gene match. CDR3 DNA: TGTGCCAGCAGCCAAGAGGGGACAGGAGCAACTAATGAAAAACTGTTTTTT. Residues: CASSQEGTGATNEKLFF.

This clonotype was counted many times. The chain combines TRBV11-3 with TRBJ2-1, with D uncertain. Germline lookup yields CDR1 SGHNT and CDR2 YENEEA. V lost 1 base, J lost 7 bases, and 8 bases lay in between. The CDR3 loop spans 13 amino acids. CDR3 nucleotides: TGTGCCAGCAGCTTAGTGAGAGGTAATGAGCAGTTCTTC. Amino acid sequence: CASSLVRGNEQFF.

This clonotype was seen a handful of times. A read error is likely, as this CDR3 ends without the conserved phenylalanine or tryptophan. The chain joins TRBV2 to TRBJ2-1; the D gene is possibly TRBD2 (5 bases). The CDR3 has 14 residues. V lost 2 bases to trimming and J lost 3 bases, with 8 bases between them. Germline-derived CDR1 and CDR2 are SNHLY and FYNNEI. The CDR3 coding sequence is TGTGCCAGCAGTGAATGGACTCTCTACAATGAGCAGTTCCTC. Translated, it gives CASSEWTLYNEQFL.

This clonotype showed up many times. The rearrangement links TRBV10-3 to TRBJ2-3, with D uncertain. The ends were cut back, 2 bases at V and 6 bases at J, with 15 bases in the middle. The CDR3 runs 15 residues. Germline assignment: CDR1 ENHRY and CDR2 SYGVKD. The CDR3 DNA reads as TGTGCCATCAGTGAGACCGACCCCCGAGCCGATACGCAGTATTTT. It encodes CAISETDPRADTQYF.

This clonotype appeared many times. This rearrangement joins TRBV20-1 to TRBJ2-7; the D is unclear. Germline assignment: CDR1 DFQATT and CDR2 SNEGSKA (reference sequence). The CDR3 covers 14 residues. The V and J ends lost 4 bases and 4 bases respectively, with 17 bases between them. CDR3 nucleotide sequence: TGCAGTGCTAAGGACCTTCTGGACGGATACGAGCAGTACTTC. Amino acid sequence: CSAKDLLDGYEQYF.

This clonotype was seen at least ten times. The chain couples TRBV6-1 to TRBJ2-5; 16 bases are shared with TRBD2. Germline CDR1 reads MNHNS; CDR2 reads SASEGT. Trimming cost V 6 bases and J 5 bases; bases outside gene matches: 9. This CDR3 contains 17 residues. CDR3 DNA sequence: TGTGCCAGCAGGAGCGGGACTAGCGGGAGGGCCGGGGAGACCCAGTACTTC. This translates into CASRSGTSGRAGETQYF.

In its sample, this clonotype was seen many times. V gene TRBV30 combines with J gene TRBJ2-7, with D perhaps matching TRBD1 or TRBD2 (5 bases each). V lost 4 bases and J lost 3, with 16 bases in between. Germline CDR1 GTSNPN, CDR2 SVGIG (reference sequence). The length of the CDR3 is 14 residues. The CDR3 DNA is TGTGCCTGGAATAGGGGCGGGCTCGACTACGAGCAGTACTTC. Protein: CAWNRGGLDYEQYF.

J is TRBJ2-3 and V is TRBV7-9; D gene uncertain. Between the trimmed V and J ends, which lost 5 bases and 0 bases, there was a span of 9 bases. The CDR3 has 14 amino acids. CDR1 is SEHNR, CDR2 FQNEAQ, per germline (reference sequence). The CDR3 region has the DNA TGTGCCAGCAGCGCGCCTAGTAGCACAGATACGCAGTATTTT. The encoded protein is CASSAPSSTDTQYF.

This clonotype was detected ten times or more. J is TRBJ2-7 and V is TRBV10-3; D may match TRBD1 or TRBD2 (7 bases each). Trimming cost V 10 bases and J 5 bases, with 18 bases left between them. Germline CDR1 reads ENHRY; CDR2 reads SYGVKD. This CDR3 has 13 residues. The CDR3 reads CASSGTENNEQYF. For the CDR3, the DNA is TGTGCCAGCAGCGGGACAGAAAATAACGAGCAGTACTTC.

This rearrangement joins TRBV2 to TRBJ1-4, with D perhaps matching TRBD1 (5 bases). The CDR3 spans 15 residues. The germline gives CDR1 SNHLY, CDR2 FYNNEI. Trimming took 4 bases from V and 3 from J, leaving 12 bases between them. The CDR3, as DNA: TGTGCCAGCAGTGCGTTGGGGCTATCTAATGAAAAACTGTTTTTT. The encoded protein is CASSALGLSNEKLFF. The complete variable domain, with remaining parts taken from reference TRBV2 and TRBJ1-4, reads EPEVTQTPSHQVTQMGQEVILRCVPISNHLYFYWYRQILGQKVEFLVSFYNNEISEKSEIFDDQFSVERPDGSNFTLKIRSTKLEDSAMYFCASSALGLSNEKLFFGSGTQLSVL.

The table lists this clonotype with many counts. The rearrangement links TRBV7-2 to TRBJ1-5; maybe TRBD1 (5 bases). The germline CDR1 and CDR2 sequences are SGHTA and FQGNSA. The CDR3 has 13 amino acids. V lost 6 bases and J 6 bases, leaving 12 bases between the germline ends. CDR3 sequence: CASSRQGAQPQHF. The CDR3 DNA sequence: TGTGCCAGCAGTAGGCAGGGAGCTCAGCCCCAGCATTTT.

The chain combines TRBV7-9 with TRBJ2-1; 7 nucleotides line up with TRBD2. Trimming cost V 5 bases and J 10 bases; bases outside gene matches: 11. Germline V gives CDR1 SEHNR, CDR2 FQNEAQ (reference sequence). The CDR3 runs to 14 residues. CDR3 protein: CASSGGGLTGEQFF. Here the CDR3 DNA reads TGTGCCAGCAGCGGGGGAGGGCTCACCGGGGAGCAGTTCTTC.

This clonotype was observed many times. The CDR3 bases are TGTGCCAGCAGGAGAGCAGACAGGGGGGGATACGAGCAGTACTTC. Translation: CASRRADRGGYEQYF. This sequence joins TRBV6-1 and TRBJ2-7, with TRBD1 matching 9 bases. CDR1 and CDR2 from the germline V gene are MNHNS and SASEGT. The CDR3 runs to 15 residues. The junction had 10 bases not matched to a gene; V was cut back by 6 bases and J by 4 bases.

The chain carries TRBV4-3 and TRBJ2-1; 9 positions match TRBD1. Germline trimming cut 2 bases from V and 3 bases from J; bases unmatched to any gene: 17. Germline V CDR1 and CDR2: LGHNA, YSLEER. This CDR3 spans 20 amino acids. The CDR3 loop is CASSQPAWDRAPFSYNEQFF. CDR3 nucleotide sequence: TGCGCCAGCAGCCAACCAGCTTGGGACAGGGCCCCATTTAGCTACAATGAGCAGTTCTTC.

This clonotype occurred many times. The chain employs TRBV28 and TRBJ2-7, with TRBD2 identical over 12 bases. The V and J ends lost 0 bases and 5 bases, in that order; junction bases with no gene match: 5. CDR3 size: 16 residues. CDR1 MDHEN and CDR2 SYDVKM come from the germline V gene. In nucleotides, the CDR3 is TGTGCCAGCAGTTTATGGCTAGCGGGAGGGCCTGACGAGCAGTACTTC. Protein: CASSLWLAGGPDEQYF.

The rearrangement links TRBV27 to TRBJ2-1; 9 nucleotides agree with TRBD2. The CDR3 consists of 16 residues. The V segment lost 2 bases and the J segment 7 bases; nucleotides outside the gene matches: 9. Germline lookup yields CDR1 MNHEY and CDR2 SMNVEV (reference sequence). The CDR3 bases are TGTGCCAGCAGTTTAATCTCGGCTAGCGGGACAAATGAGCAGTTCTTC. Translation: CASSLISASGTNEQFF.

Ten or more counts support this clonotype. The gene calls are TRBV7-2 and TRBJ2-3; 7 bases align to TRBD2. V was pared by 5 bases and J by 1 base, with 15 bases of the junction left unmatched. The germline V gene encodes CDR1 SGHTA and CDR2 FQGNSA. This CDR3 spans 18 amino acids. The CDR3 is CASSPGLRQRGGTDTQYF. The CDR3, as DNA: TGTGCCAGCAGCCCGGGACTACGACAACGGGGGGGCACAGATACGCAGTATTTT.